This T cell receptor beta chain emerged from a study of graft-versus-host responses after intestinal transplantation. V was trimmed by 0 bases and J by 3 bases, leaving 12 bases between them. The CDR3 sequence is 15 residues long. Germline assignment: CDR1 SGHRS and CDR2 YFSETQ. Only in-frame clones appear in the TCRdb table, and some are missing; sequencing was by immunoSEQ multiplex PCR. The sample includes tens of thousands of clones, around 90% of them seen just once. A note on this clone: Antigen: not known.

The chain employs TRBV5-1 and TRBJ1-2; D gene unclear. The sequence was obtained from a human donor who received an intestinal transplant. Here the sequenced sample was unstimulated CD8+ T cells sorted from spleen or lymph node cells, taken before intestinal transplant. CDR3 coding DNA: TGCGCCAGCAGCTTGGCCGGAGGAATGGACTATGGCTACACCTTC. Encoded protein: CASSLAGGMDYGYTF. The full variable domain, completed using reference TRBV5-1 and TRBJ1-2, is KAGVTQTPRYLIKTRGQQVTLSCSPISGHRSVSWYQQTPGQGLQFLFEYFSETQRNKGNFPGRFSGRQFSNSRSEMNVSTLELGDSALYLCASSLAGGMDYGYTFGSGTRLTVV.